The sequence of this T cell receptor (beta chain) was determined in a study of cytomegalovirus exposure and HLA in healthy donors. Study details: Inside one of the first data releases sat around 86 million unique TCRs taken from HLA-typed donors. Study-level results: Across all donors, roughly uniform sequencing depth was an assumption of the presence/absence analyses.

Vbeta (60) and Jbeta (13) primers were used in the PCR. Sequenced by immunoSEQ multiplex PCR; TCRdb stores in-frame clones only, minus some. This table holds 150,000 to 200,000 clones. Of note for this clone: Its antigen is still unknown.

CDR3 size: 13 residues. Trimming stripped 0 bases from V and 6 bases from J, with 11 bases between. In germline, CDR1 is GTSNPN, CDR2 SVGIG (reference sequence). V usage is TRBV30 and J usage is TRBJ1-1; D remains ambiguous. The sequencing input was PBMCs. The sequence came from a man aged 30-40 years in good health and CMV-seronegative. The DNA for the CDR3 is TGTGCCTGGAGTGTAACTGGTTTCGCTGAAGCTTTCTTT. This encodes CAWSVTGFAEAFF.